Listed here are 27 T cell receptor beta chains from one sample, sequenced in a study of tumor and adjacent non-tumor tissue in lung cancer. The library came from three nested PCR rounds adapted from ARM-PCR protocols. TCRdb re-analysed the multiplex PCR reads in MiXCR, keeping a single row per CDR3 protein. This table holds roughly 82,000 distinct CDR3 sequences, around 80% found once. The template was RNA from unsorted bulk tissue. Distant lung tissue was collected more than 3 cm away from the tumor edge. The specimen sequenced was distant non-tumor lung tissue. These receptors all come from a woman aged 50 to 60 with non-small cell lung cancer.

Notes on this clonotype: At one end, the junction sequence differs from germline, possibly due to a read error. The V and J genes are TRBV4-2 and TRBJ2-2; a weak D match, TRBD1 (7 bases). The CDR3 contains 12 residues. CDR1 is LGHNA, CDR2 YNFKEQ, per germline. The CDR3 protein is CASSPARGELLF. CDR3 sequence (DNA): TGTGCCAGCAGCCCGGCCAGGGGGGAGCTGCTTTTT.

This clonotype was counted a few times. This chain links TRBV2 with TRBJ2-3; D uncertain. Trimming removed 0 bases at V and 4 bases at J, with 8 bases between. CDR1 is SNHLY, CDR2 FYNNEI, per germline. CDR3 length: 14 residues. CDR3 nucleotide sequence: TGTGCCAGCAGTGAAGCGGGTCATCCAGATACGCAGTATTTT. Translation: CASSEAGHPDTQYF.

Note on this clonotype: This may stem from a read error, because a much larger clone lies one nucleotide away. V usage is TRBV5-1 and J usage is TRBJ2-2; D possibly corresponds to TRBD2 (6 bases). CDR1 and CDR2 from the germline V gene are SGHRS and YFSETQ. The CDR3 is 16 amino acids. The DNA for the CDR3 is TGCTCCAGCAGCTCTTACGTGACTAGTCTCACCGGGGAGCTGTTTTTT. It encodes CSSSSYVTSLTGELFF.

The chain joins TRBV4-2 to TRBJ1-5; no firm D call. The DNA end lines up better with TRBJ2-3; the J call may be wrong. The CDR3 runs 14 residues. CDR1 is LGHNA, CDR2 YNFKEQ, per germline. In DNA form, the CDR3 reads TGTGCCAGCAGCCAATCGGATAGGGATCAGCCCCAGTATTTT. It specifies CASSQSDRDQPQYF.

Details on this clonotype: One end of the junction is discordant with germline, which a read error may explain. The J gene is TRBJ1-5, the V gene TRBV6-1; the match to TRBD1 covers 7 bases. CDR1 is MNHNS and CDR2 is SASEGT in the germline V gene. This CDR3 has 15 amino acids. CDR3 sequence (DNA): TGTGCCAGCAGAATACGCTGGGACAGTCGTCAGTCCCAGCATTTT. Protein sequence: CASRIRWDSRQSQHF.

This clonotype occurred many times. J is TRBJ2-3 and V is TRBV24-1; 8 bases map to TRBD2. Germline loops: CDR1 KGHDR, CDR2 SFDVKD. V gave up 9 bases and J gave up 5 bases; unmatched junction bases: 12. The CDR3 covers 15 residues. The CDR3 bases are TGTGCCACCGGGAGGAGCGGGAGTTATGAAGATACGCAGTATTTT. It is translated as CATGRSGSYEDTQYF.

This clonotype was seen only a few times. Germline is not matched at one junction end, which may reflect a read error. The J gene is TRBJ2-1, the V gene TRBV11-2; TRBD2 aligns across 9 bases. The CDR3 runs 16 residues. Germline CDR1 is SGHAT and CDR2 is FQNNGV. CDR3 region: CASSSPAGGWVNEQFF. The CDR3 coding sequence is TGCGCCAGCAGCTCCCCGGCGGGAGGGTGGGTCAATGAGCAGTTCTTC.

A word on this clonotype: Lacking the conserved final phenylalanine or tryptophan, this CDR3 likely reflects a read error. This CDR3 is CASSYSDRIYEQYS. The CDR3 DNA reads TGTGCCAGCAGTTACTCAGACAGAATCTACGAACAGTACTCC. The genes are TRBV6-2 or TRBV6-3 and TRBJ2-7, with D perhaps matching TRBD1 (5 bases). The CDR3 runs 14 residues. Germline V lookup: CDR1 MNHEY, CDR2 SVGEGT.

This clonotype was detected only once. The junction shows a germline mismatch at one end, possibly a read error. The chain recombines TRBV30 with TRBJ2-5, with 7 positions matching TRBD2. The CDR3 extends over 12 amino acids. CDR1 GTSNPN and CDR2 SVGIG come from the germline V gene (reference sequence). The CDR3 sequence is CALSVAGGAQYF. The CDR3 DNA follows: TGTGCCTTGAGTGTAGCTGGGGGGGCCCAGTACTTC.

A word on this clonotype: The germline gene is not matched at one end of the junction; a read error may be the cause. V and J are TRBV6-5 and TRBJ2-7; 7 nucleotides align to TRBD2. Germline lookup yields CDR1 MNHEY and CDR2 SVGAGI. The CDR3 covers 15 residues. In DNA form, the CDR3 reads TGTGCCGGCAGTTACCGCGGGCTAGCGGTAGACGAGCAATACTTC. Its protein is CAGSYRGLAVDEQYF.

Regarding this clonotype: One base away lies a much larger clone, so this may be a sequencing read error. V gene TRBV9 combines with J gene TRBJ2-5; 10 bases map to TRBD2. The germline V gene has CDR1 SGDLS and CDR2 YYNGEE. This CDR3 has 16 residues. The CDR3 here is CASGVEETSGLETQYF. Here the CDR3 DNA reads TGTGCCAGCGGCGTAGAGGAGACTAGCGGGCTAGAGACCCAGTACTTC.

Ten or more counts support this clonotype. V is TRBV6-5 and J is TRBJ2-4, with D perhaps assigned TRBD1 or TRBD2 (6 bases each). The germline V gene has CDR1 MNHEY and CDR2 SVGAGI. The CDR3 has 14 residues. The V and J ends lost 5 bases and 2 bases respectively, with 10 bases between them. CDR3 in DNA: TGTGCCAGCAGTGTCCGGGGGCCCAAAAACATTCAGTACTTC. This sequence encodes CASSVRGPKNIQYF.

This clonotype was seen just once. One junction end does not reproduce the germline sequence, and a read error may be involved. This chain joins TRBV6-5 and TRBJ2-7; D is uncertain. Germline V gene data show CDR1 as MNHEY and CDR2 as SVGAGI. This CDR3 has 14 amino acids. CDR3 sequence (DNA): TGTGCCAGCACCCATGTTGGGCGGTCCTACGAGGAGTACTTC. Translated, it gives CASTHVGRSYEEYF.

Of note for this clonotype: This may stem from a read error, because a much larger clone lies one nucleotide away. The CDR3 coding sequence is TGTGCCAGCCGCTTAGACCCGGCGCCGGGCTACACCTTC. Translating it yields CASRLDPAPGYTF. The chain employs TRBV7-9 and TRBJ1-2; no clear D. CDR3 length equals 13 residues. CDR1 is SEHNR and CDR2 is FQNEAQ in the germline V gene (reference sequence).

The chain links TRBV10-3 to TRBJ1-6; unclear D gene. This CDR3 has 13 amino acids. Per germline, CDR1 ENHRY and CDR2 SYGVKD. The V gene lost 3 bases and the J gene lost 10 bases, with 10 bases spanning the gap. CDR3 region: CAISDRPKSPLHF. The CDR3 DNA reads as TGTGCCATCAGTGACAGACCTAAATCACCCCTCCACTTT.

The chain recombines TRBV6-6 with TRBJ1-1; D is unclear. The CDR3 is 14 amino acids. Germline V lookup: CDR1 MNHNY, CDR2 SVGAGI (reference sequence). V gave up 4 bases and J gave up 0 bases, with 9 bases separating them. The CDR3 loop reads CASSLDDMNTEAFF. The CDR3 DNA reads TGTGCCAGCAGTTTAGACGATATGAACACTGAAGCTTTCTTT.

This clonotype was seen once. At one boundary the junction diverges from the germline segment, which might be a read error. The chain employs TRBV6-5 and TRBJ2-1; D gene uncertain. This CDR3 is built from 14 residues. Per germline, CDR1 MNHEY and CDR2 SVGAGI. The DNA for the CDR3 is TGTGTCAGCACTACCAGAACAGCCTACAATGAGCAGTTCTTC. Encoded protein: CVSTTRTAYNEQFF.

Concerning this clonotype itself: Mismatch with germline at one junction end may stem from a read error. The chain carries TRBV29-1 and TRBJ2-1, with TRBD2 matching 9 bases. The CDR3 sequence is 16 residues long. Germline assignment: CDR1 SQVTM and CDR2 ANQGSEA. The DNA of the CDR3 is TGCAGCGTTGAGGAGACTAGCGGAGCCAACTACAGTGAGCAGTTCTTC. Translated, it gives CSVEETSGANYSEQFF.

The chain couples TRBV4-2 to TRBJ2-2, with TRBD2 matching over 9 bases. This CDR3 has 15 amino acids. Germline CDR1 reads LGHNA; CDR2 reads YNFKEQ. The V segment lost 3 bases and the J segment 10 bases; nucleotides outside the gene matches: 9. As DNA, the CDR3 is TGTGCCAGCAGCCACCGGACTAGCGAAGATCTGGAGCTGTTTTTT. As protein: CASSHRTSEDLELFF.

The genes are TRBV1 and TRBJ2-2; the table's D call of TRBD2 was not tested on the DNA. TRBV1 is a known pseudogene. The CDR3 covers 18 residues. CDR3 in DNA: TGCACCAGCAGCCAAGACGGAAGCGGGAGTGGGAGTACCGAGGAGCTGTTTTTT. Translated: CTSSQDGSGSGSTEELFF.

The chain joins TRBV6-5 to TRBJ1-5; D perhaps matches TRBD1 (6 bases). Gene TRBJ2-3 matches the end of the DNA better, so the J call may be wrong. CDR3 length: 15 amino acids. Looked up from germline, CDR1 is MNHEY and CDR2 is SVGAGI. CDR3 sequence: CAIRRGTRGFQPQYF. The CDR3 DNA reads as TGTGCCATCAGACGAGGGACAAGGGGCTTTCAGCCCCAGTATTTT.

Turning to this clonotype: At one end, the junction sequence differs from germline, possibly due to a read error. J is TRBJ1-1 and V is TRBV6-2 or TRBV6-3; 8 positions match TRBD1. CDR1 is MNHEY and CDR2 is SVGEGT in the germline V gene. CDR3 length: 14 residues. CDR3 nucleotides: TGTGCCAGCAGTTACCTCGACAGGGGAGCGGTGGCTTTCTTC. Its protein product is CASSYLDRGAVAFF.

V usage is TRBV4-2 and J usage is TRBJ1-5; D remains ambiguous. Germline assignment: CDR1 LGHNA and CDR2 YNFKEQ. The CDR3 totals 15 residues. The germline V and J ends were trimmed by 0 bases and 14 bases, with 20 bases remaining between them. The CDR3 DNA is TGTGCCAGCAGCCAAGATCTCACTAGCAATCAATCCAAGCATTTT. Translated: CASSQDLTSNQSKHF.

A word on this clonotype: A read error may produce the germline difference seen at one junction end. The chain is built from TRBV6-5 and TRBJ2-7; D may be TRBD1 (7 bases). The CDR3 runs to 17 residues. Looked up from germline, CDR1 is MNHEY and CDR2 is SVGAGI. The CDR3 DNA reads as TGTGCCAGCAGTCGAAATTACAGGGGACTCGGGTCCTACGAGCAGCACTTC. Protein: CASSRNYRGLGSYEQHF.

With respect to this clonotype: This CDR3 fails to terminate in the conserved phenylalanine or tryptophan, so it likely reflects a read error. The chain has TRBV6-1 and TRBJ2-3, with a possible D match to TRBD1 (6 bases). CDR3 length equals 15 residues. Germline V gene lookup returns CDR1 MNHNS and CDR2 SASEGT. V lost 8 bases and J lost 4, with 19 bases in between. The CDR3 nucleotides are TGTGCCAGCGGTTGGTTGGGACATAACTCAGATACGCAGTATTAT. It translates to CASGWLGHNSDTQYY.

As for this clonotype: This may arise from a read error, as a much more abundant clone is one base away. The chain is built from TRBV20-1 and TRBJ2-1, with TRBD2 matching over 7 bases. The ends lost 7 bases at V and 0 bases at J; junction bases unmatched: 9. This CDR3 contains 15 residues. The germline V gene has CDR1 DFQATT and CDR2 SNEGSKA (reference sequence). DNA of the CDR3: TGCAGTGTTAGCCCTAGCGGCATCTCCTACAATGAGCAGTTCTTC. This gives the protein CSVSPSGISYNEQFF.

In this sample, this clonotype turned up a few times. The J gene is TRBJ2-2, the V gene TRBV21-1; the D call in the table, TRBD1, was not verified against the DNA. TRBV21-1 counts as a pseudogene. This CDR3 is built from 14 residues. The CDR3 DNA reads TGTGCCTTACAACTTGACGGGGGGGCCGGGGAGCCGTTTTTT. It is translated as CALQLDGGAGEPFF.